Shown below are 18 T cell receptor beta chains from a single sample sequenced in a study of T-cell reconstitution after alpha-beta-depleted transplantation in children. Unique molecular identifiers were incorporated during preparation of the TCRbeta library. TCRdb re-called the PCR reads with MiXCR, one entry per CDR3 protein. Of about 300,000 distinct CDR3 sequences listed, just over 7.5% are singletons. General study points: Fresh T-cell production supplied most of the T-cell counts and diversity seen one year after transplant.

No antigen has been identified for these receptors. The sequences come from peripheral blood, collected 360 days after TCRalphabeta/CD19-depleted stem cell transplant. The receptors originated from a female patient between 2 and 10 years old who had a stem cell transplant for Fanconi anemia, so the T cells may come from the graft donor.

This clonotype was counted ten times or more. The gene calls are TRBV11-3 and TRBJ2-7; 13 bases line up with TRBD2. The length of the CDR3 is 18 residues. V dropped 1 base and J dropped 5; count of bases not matched to a gene: 11. Per the germline V gene, CDR1 is SGHNT and CDR2 is YENEEA. The CDR3 region has the DNA TGTGCCAGCAGCTTAGGGACTAGCGGGAGTTGGGGAGGGAACGAGCAGTACTTC. The encoded protein is CASSLGTSGSWGGNEQYF.

The rearrangement links TRBV11-2 to TRBJ2-1; 9 bases agree with TRBD1. The germline CDR1 and CDR2 sequences are SGHAT and FQNNGV. The V and J ends lost 5 bases and 9 bases, in that order; junction bases with no gene match: 11. The CDR3 runs to 15 residues. CDR3 sequence reads: CASSPGTGYYGEQFF. DNA of the CDR3: TGTGCCAGCAGCCCCGGGACAGGGTATTACGGTGAGCAGTTCTTC.

This clonotype was counted many times. The V gene is TRBV12-3 or TRBV12-4, the J gene TRBJ2-3; 13 bases map to TRBD2. After removal of 1 base from V and 8 bases from J, the junction contained 12 bases not matched to a gene. There are 18 residues in the CDR3. The CDR3 sequence is CASSLEVGLAGSKGTQYF. As DNA, the CDR3 is TGTGCCAGCAGTTTAGAAGTGGGACTAGCGGGGAGCAAGGGTACGCAGTATTTT.

This clonotype was recorded at least ten times. J is TRBJ2-1 and V is TRBV5-1; 9 bases agree with TRBD1. The germline V gene has CDR1 SGHRS and CDR2 YFSETQ. With 0 bases clipped from V and 9 bases from J, the junction kept 19 bases outside the gene matches. CDR3 length equals 19 residues. CDR3 protein: CASSLVGWDLGTGRSEQFF. CDR3 DNA sequence: TGCGCCAGCAGCTTGGTGGGCTGGGACTTAGGGACAGGGAGGAGTGAGCAGTTCTTC.

This clonotype occurred many times. V and J are TRBV29-1 and TRBJ1-2, with D possibly TRBD1 on 5 matching bases. V was shortened by 6 bases and J by 5 bases, with 22 bases between the two germline ends. The CDR3 extends over 15 amino acids. From germline, CDR1 is SQVTM and CDR2 ANQGSEA. CDR3 protein: CSVDSVGGGLYGYTF. CDR3 bases: TGCAGCGTAGATTCGGTTGGGGGAGGACTTTATGGCTACACCTTC.

This clonotype was detected many times. The CDR3 nucleotides are TGCGCCAGCAGCTTGCAGGCAGGGGGTGAAGAGACCCAGTACTTC. Encoded protein: CASSLQAGGEETQYF. The chain couples TRBV5-1 to TRBJ2-5, with TRBD1 identical over 7 bases. The CDR3 has 15 residues. Germline CDR1 reads SGHRS; CDR2 reads YFSETQ. The V segment lost 1 base and the J segment 3 bases; nucleotides outside the gene matches: 6. Supplemented by reference TRBV5-1 and TRBJ2-5, the full variable domain reads KAGVTQTPRYLIKTRGQQVTLSCSPISGHRSVSWYQQTPGQGLQFLFEYFSETQRNKGNFPGRFSGRQFSNSRSEMNVSTLELGDSALYLCASSLQAGGEETQYFGPGTRLLVL.

This clonotype has at least ten counts. The rearrangement links TRBV7-9 to TRBJ1-2; D is uncertain. This CDR3 is 15 amino acids long. Trimming cost V 10 bases and J 5 bases, with 23 bases left between them. The germline CDR1 and CDR2 sequences are SEHNR and FQNEAQ (reference sequence). CDR3 sequence (DNA): TGTGCCAACCACCACCTTGCCCGGAGATGTTATGGCTACACCTTC. It translates to CANHHLARRCYGYTF.

This clonotype was observed a few times. The rearrangement links TRBV20-1 to TRBJ2-3, with no clear D. V lost 3 bases and J lost 2, with 9 bases in between. The V gene's germline CDR1 is DFQATT and CDR2 SNEGSKA (reference sequence). This CDR3 is built from 13 residues. CDR3 DNA: TGCAGTGCTAGGTACAGCCTCACAGATACGCAGTATTTT. Translated, it gives CSARYSLTDTQYF.

This clonotype came up many times. The rearrangement links TRBV15 to TRBJ2-1; perhaps TRBD1 as D (5 bases). Germline CDR1 LNHNV, CDR2 YYDKDF (reference sequence). With 0 bases removed from V and 7 bases from J, the gap between germline ends came to 7 bases. CDR3 length: 13 residues. For the CDR3, the DNA is TGTGCCACCAGCAGAGATCCAGGGAATGAGCAGTTCTTC. Amino acids: CATSRDPGNEQFF.

The V call is TRBV7-2, the J call TRBJ2-2, with 10 bases aligning to TRBD2. The V and J ends lost 0 bases and 4 bases, in that order; junction bases with no gene match: 14. Germline assignment: CDR1 SGHTA and CDR2 FQGNSA. The CDR3 runs to 20 residues. The CDR3: CASSLAFHRSLAGVTGELFF. In nucleotides, the CDR3 is TGTGCCAGCAGCTTAGCTTTTCATCGGTCCCTAGCGGGAGTCACCGGGGAGCTGTTTTTT.

In this sample, this clonotype turned up many times. CDR3 sequence reads: CASSLETSGMRYSYNEQFF. The DNA for the CDR3 is TGCGCCAGCAGCTTGGAGACTAGCGGGATGCGATACTCCTACAATGAGCAGTTCTTC. This chain links TRBV5-1 with TRBJ2-1, with 11 bases identical to TRBD2. This CDR3 contains 19 residues. The germline CDR1 and CDR2 sequences are SGHRS and YFSETQ. V was clipped by 0 bases and J by 0 bases; unmatched bases: 8.

This clonotype was seen at least ten times. The V call is TRBV4-2, the J call TRBJ2-6; perhaps TRBD2 as D (5 bases). Trimming cost V 4 bases and J 1 base, with 11 bases left between them. This CDR3 has 16 amino acids. Germline assignment: CDR1 LGHNA and CDR2 YNFKEQ. The CDR3 protein is CASSPTGESGANVLTF. For the CDR3, the DNA is TGTGCCAGCAGCCCGACTGGGGAGTCTGGGGCCAACGTCCTGACTTTC.

This clonotype was found a few times. The V and J genes are TRBV20-1 and TRBJ1-5; D is possibly TRBD1 (5 bases). The V end was cut by 5 bases, the J end by 4 bases, with 12 bases between. CDR3 length: 13 residues. In germline, CDR1 is DFQATT, CDR2 SNEGSKA (reference sequence). Here the CDR3 DNA reads TGCAGTGCTGGGGGACCCCCGAATCAGCCCCAGCATTTT. Its protein is CSAGGPPNQPQHF.

The chain couples TRBV5-1 to TRBJ2-3; TRBD2 matches at 11 bases. After removal of 3 bases from V and 2 bases from J, the junction contained 5 bases not matched to a gene. The germline gives CDR1 SGHRS, CDR2 YFSETQ. The CDR3 runs 16 residues. The CDR3 DNA is TGCGCCAGCAGCTGGTTGACTAGCGGGGTCACAGATACGCAGTATTTT. This encodes CASSWLTSGVTDTQYF.

This clonotype was observed a handful of times. The chain links TRBV11-2 to TRBJ2-1, with a tentative D call TRBD1 (5 bases). Trimming pared 4 bases from V and 6 bases from J, leaving 16 bases between. The CDR3 sequence is 15 residues long. Germline assignment: CDR1 SGHAT and CDR2 FQNNGV. The chain's CDR3 is CASSSLDRRVNEQFF. CDR3 in DNA: TGTGCCAGCAGCTCATTAGATCGCAGGGTCAATGAGCAGTTCTTC.

The CDR3: CATSDFRLAGTQYF. DNA of the CDR3: TGTGCCACCAGTGATTTCCGTCTAGCGGGCACGCAGTATTTT. The chain has TRBV24-1 and TRBJ2-3, with 8 bases aligning to TRBD2. The germline gives CDR1 KGHDR, CDR2 SFDVKD. The CDR3 extends over 14 amino acids. V shed 1 base, J shed 9 bases, and the junction held 5 bases outside the gene matches.

This clonotype has just a few counts. V is TRBV2 and J is TRBJ2-4; 13 positions agree with TRBD2. This CDR3 has 17 residues. Germline trimming cut 5 bases from V and 2 bases from J; bases unmatched to any gene: 6. Germline V lookup: CDR1 SNHLY, CDR2 FYNNEI. The DNA of the CDR3 is TGTGCCAGCAGTCCTCGACTAGCGGGGGGTTCCAAAAACATTCAGTACTTC. Protein: CASSPRLAGGSKNIQYF.

The sample holds many counts of this clonotype. V gene TRBV27 combines with J gene TRBJ1-1; D call uncertain. V was pared by 4 bases and J by 5 bases, with 14 bases between. This CDR3 spans 14 amino acids. In germline, CDR1 is MNHEY, CDR2 SMNVEV (reference sequence). Written as DNA, the CDR3 is TGTGCCAGCAGTTCGCACAGTGGGAGGACTGAAGCTTTCTTT. Translation: CASSSHSGRTEAFF.